This TCR beta chain was captured in a study of response to subunit inactivated influenza vaccine. Comments on this clonotype: Its specificity is not known.

TCRdb redid the calling of the RT-PCR reads with MiXCR, one entry per CDR3 protein. The sample lists hundreds of thousands of distinct CDR3 sequences; roughly 14% were seen once. Trimming removed 0 bases at V and 3 bases at J, with 12 bases between. Germline V gene sequence: CDR1 SGHRS, CDR2 YFSETQ. There are 15 residues in the CDR3. The study's findings and limits: With each seasonal influenza vaccination, the authors suggested, few new T cells are recruited.

The material was PBMCs from blood, obtained roughly 15 days before vaccination. The receptor comes from a man in his fifties who received an inactivated influenza vaccine. The chain uses TRBV5-1 and TRBJ2-5; possibly TRBD1 for D (5 bases). The CDR3 sequence is CASSLASGPEETQYF. The CDR3 DNA sequence: TGCGCCAGCAGCTTGGCTTCAGGGCCAGAAGAGACCCAGTACTTC.